This T cell receptor beta chain was identified during a study of T cells in Graves' hyperthyroidism and ophthalmopathy. Study results and limitations: Onset of ophthalmopathy came a median around 6.2 months after the model predicted it. The authors' 13 V-J model separated ophthalmopathy from stable hyperthyroidism.

RNA transcripts provided the source from which TCR beta CDR3 regions were amplified. RT-PCR in the first round (using the HTBI primer set) targeted the TCR CDR3. TCRdb re-analysed the multiplex PCR reads in MiXCR, keeping a single row per CDR3 protein. The sample comprises about 520,000 distinct CDR3 sequences, roughly a quarter of which are singletons, and about 11% rests with the top ten. CDR3 length equals 13 residues. Trimming stripped 3 bases from V and 3 bases from J, with 9 bases between. This clonotype was found many times. Its antigen is not identified. This chain connects TRBV12-3 or TRBV12-4 to TRBJ2-7, with a weak D call TRBD2 (6 bases). The sample taken for sequencing was blood. The sequence came from a woman between 25 and 40 years old with Graves' ophthalmopathy. This CDR3 reads CASSFLEGYEQYF. In nucleotides, the CDR3 is TGTGCCAGCAGTTTCCTGGAGGGCTACGAGCAGTACTTC.